The clone carrying this TCR beta chain turned up a few times. The data derive from a study of identical twins. The germline V gene has CDR1 MDHEN and CDR2 SYDVKM. Trimming cost V 6 bases and J 1 base; bases outside gene matches: 8. The CDR3 has 15 amino acids. Each CDR3 protein gets one entry after TCRdb re-called the 5' RACE reads with MiXCR. The repertoire holds 200,000 to 250,000 distinct CDR3 sequences, 10% to 15% seen once, with roughly 3.7% in the top ten. In addition, the sample was reused for a study of yellow fever vaccine responses in identical twins.

The sequenced material came from memory (CD45RO+) T cells sorted from blood. The sequence came from a woman aged 18-29 years in good health. The genes are TRBV28 and TRBJ2-5, with 7 nucleotides matching TRBD1. Here the CDR3 reads CASSRRQGTQETQYF. The CDR3 coding sequence is TGTGCCAGCAGCCGCCGACAGGGTACCCAAGAGACCCAGTACTTC.